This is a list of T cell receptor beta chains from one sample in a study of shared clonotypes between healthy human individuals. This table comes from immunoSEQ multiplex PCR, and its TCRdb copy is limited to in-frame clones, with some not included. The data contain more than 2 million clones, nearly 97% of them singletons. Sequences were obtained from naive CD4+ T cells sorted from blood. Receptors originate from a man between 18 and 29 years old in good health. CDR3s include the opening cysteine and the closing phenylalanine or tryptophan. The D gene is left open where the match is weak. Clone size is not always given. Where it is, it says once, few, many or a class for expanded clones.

cdr3_nt: TGCGCCAGCAATGAAGGGGGCCCAGGGATGAACACTGAAGCTTTCTTT; cdr3_aa: CASNEGGPGMNTEAFF; j_call: TRBJ1-1; v_call: TRBV4-1; clone_size: -; d_call: TRBD1
cdr3_nt: TGTGCCAGCAGTTACGCCGGGCAGGGAGGCTACACCTTC; cdr3_aa: CASSYAGQGGYTF; j_call: TRBJ1-2; v_call: TRBV6-5; clone_size: -; d_call: -
cdr3_nt: TGTGCCTGGAATAAGGGTCTGGTTGGCTACACCTTC; cdr3_aa: CAWNKGLVGYTF; j_call: TRBJ1-2; v_call: TRBV30; clone_size: -; d_call: -
cdr3_nt: TGCGCCAGCAGTTACCGGGACAGATCCTACAATGAGCAGTTCTTC; cdr3_aa: CASSYRDRSYNEQFF; j_call: TRBJ2-1; v_call: TRBV5-1; clone_size: -; d_call: TRBD1
cdr3_nt: TGTGCCAGCAGCTTAAACGGACTAGGTTCTAATGAGCAGTTCTTC; cdr3_aa: CASSLNGLGSNEQFF; j_call: TRBJ2-1; v_call: TRBV11-2; clone_size: -; d_call: TRBD2
cdr3_nt: TGTGCCAGCCGTAACAGATCGACCGATTCACCCCTCCACTTT; cdr3_aa: CASRNRSTDSPLHF; j_call: TRBJ1-6; v_call: TRBV7-9; clone_size: -; d_call: -
cdr3_nt: TGTGCCAGCAGCTTTGACGGAAAGGGAACCGGGGAGCTGTTTTTT; cdr3_aa: CASSFDGKGTGELFF; j_call: TRBJ2-2; v_call: TRBV5-4; clone_size: -; d_call: -
cdr3_nt: TGTGCCAGCAGCCAGGGGACAGCGCTTAGGACCGGGGAGCTGTTTTTT; cdr3_aa: CASSQGTALRTGELFF; j_call: TRBJ2-2; v_call: TRBV14; clone_size: -; d_call: TRBD1
cdr3_nt: TGTGCCAGCAGTGCCGACAGCGGAGCCATCGAGACCCAGTACTTC; cdr3_aa: CASSADSGAIETQYF; j_call: TRBJ2-5; v_call: TRBV2; clone_size: -; d_call: -
cdr3_nt: TGTGCCATCAGTGGATCTAGCGGGAGTTACAATGAGCAGTTCTTC; cdr3_aa: CAISGSSGSYNEQFF; j_call: TRBJ2-1; v_call: TRBV10-3; clone_size: -; d_call: TRBD2
cdr3_nt: TGTGCCTGGTTCCCCCTACGGGGGAGCTCCTACGAGCAGTACTTC; cdr3_aa: CAWFPLRGSSYEQYF; j_call: TRBJ2-7; v_call: TRBV30; clone_size: once; d_call: -
cdr3_nt: TGCGCCAGCAGTGAGTCCGGGACAGGGTCGAACGAGCAGTACTTC; cdr3_aa: CASSESGTGSNEQYF; j_call: TRBJ2-7; v_call: TRBV10-1; clone_size: -; d_call: TRBD1
cdr3_nt: TGCGCCAGCAGCACCGACCCTAGCGGGGGGATTGAGCAGTTCTTC; cdr3_aa: CASSTDPSGGIEQFF; j_call: TRBJ2-1; v_call: TRBV5-1; clone_size: once; d_call: TRBD2
cdr3_nt: TGTGCCAGCAGTGTAGTTAGGGCGCCGGGTGGCTACACCTTC; cdr3_aa: CASSVVRAPGGYTF; j_call: TRBJ1-2; v_call: TRBV2; clone_size: -; d_call: -
cdr3_nt: TGTGCCAGCAGCTTTACTAGCGGGGGCAGCTCCTACGAGCAGTACTTC; cdr3_aa: CASSFTSGGSSYEQYF; j_call: TRBJ2-7; v_call: TRBV5-4; clone_size: once; d_call: TRBD2
cdr3_nt: TGTGCCAGCAGCCTCGGGACGGGCAATTCACCCCTCCACTTT; cdr3_aa: CASSLGTGNSPLHF; j_call: TRBJ1-6; v_call: TRBV25-1; clone_size: -; d_call: -
cdr3_nt: TGTGCCAGCTCACCACGGGGGCCGGATAATTCACCCCTCCACTTT; cdr3_aa: CASSPRGPDNSPLHF; j_call: TRBJ1-6; v_call: TRBV18; clone_size: -; d_call: -
cdr3_nt: TGTGCCAGCAGTTCGACCCTAACCGGGGAGCTGTTTTTT; cdr3_aa: CASSSTLTGELFF; j_call: TRBJ2-2; v_call: TRBV6-5; clone_size: once; d_call: -
cdr3_nt: TGTGCCAGTAGTACCACCGCAGGGAGGAGCTCCTATAATTCACCCCTCCACTTT; cdr3_aa: CASSTTAGRSSYNSPLHF; j_call: TRBJ1-6; v_call: TRBV19; clone_size: -; d_call: -
cdr3_nt: TGTGCCAGCAGTTTTGGCCGGGGGGCGGCCGGAAACACCATATATTTT; cdr3_aa: CASSFGRGAAGNTIYF; j_call: TRBJ1-3; v_call: TRBV28; clone_size: -; d_call: -
cdr3_nt: TGTGCCAGCTCACCAACAAGGGTTGGCCGGGATGAGCAGTTCTTC; cdr3_aa: CASSPTRVGRDEQFF; j_call: TRBJ2-1; v_call: TRBV18; clone_size: -; d_call: -
cdr3_nt: TGTGCCACCAGCACTGTGACTAGCGGGGGGCGGGGTACGCAGTATTTT; cdr3_aa: CATSTVTSGGRGTQYF; j_call: TRBJ2-3; v_call: TRBV15; clone_size: -; d_call: TRBD2
cdr3_nt: TGTGCCTGGAGTGTCAGTCAGCCCCAGCATTTT; cdr3_aa: CAWSVSQPQHF; j_call: TRBJ1-5; v_call: TRBV30; clone_size: -; d_call: -
cdr3_nt: TGTGCCTGGATTCTGGACAGGGGACGCGGGGAGCTGTTTTTT; cdr3_aa: CAWILDRGRGELFF; j_call: TRBJ2-2; v_call: TRBV30; clone_size: -; d_call: TRBD1
cdr3_nt: TGTGCCAGCAGTCCCCTAGCGCATGAAGGCTCCTACGAGCAGTACTTC; cdr3_aa: CASSPLAHEGSYEQYF; j_call: TRBJ2-7; v_call: TRBV6-6; clone_size: -; d_call: -
cdr3_nt: TGTGCCAGCAGCTTCAGGGGCCGGATTGAAAAACTGTTTTTT; cdr3_aa: CASSFRGRIEKLFF; j_call: TRBJ1-4; v_call: TRBV5-8; clone_size: -; d_call: -
cdr3_nt: TGTGCCATCAGTGGCCACATGGGGGTCGTCAATTCACCCCTCCACTTT; cdr3_aa: CAISGHMGVVNSPLHF; j_call: TRBJ1-6; v_call: TRBV10-3; clone_size: -; d_call: -
cdr3_nt: TGTGCCAGTAGTCGGGACAGGGGGCAAGGTGAGCAGTTCTTC; cdr3_aa: CASSRDRGQGEQFF; j_call: TRBJ2-1; v_call: TRBV19; clone_size: -; d_call: TRBD1
cdr3_nt: TGTGCCAGCCTTACGGCGGTTAGCTATGGCTACACCTTC; cdr3_aa: CASLTAVSYGYTF; j_call: TRBJ1-2; v_call: TRBV28; clone_size: once; d_call: -
cdr3_nt: TGCGCCAGCAGGTCAACCCCCACAGATACGCAGTATTTT; cdr3_aa: CASRSTPTDTQYF; j_call: TRBJ2-3; v_call: TRBV5-1; clone_size: -; d_call: -
cdr3_nt: TGTGCCATCAGTGAGTCGGCCGATTACGAGCAGTACTTC; cdr3_aa: CAISESADYEQYF; j_call: TRBJ2-7; v_call: TRBV10-3; clone_size: -; d_call: -
cdr3_nt: TGTGCCTGGAGTGTGGGCACATACACAGATACGCAGTATTTT; cdr3_aa: CAWSVGTYTDTQYF; j_call: TRBJ2-3; v_call: TRBV30; clone_size: -; d_call: -
cdr3_nt: -; cdr3_aa: CASRLSGPGNSPLHF; j_call: TRBJ1-6; v_call: TRBV28; clone_size: -; d_call: -
cdr3_nt: TGTGCCAGCAGCCCAACACAGGGTCTCGATGGCTACACCTTC; cdr3_aa: CASSPTQGLDGYTF; j_call: TRBJ1-2; v_call: TRBV9; clone_size: -; d_call: -
cdr3_nt: TGTGCCAGCAGTTTGGGACAGCTCATGAACACTGAAGCTTTCTTT; cdr3_aa: CASSLGQLMNTEAFF; j_call: TRBJ1-1; v_call: TRBV28; clone_size: -; d_call: TRBD1
cdr3_nt: TGTGCCAGCTACGCTGTATCGTTTGGACCTGAGCAGTTCTTC; cdr3_aa: CASYAVSFGPEQFF; j_call: TRBJ2-1; v_call: TRBV28; clone_size: -; d_call: -
cdr3_nt: TGTGCCAGTAGTACCAGGGACAGGGTCCAATATGGCTACACCTTC; cdr3_aa: CASSTRDRVQYGYTF; j_call: TRBJ1-2; v_call: TRBV19; clone_size: -; d_call: TRBD1
cdr3_nt: TGTGCCAGCAGTTACGGGCCAGGGGGCGTGTACGAGCAGTACTTC; cdr3_aa: CASSYGPGGVYEQYF; j_call: TRBJ2-7; v_call: TRBV6-5; clone_size: -; d_call: TRBD1
cdr3_nt: TGTGCCTGGAGTGTAGGGAGCGGGAGAGGAGAGACCCAGTACTTC; cdr3_aa: CAWSVGSGRGETQYF; j_call: TRBJ2-5; v_call: TRBV30; clone_size: -; d_call: TRBD2
cdr3_nt: TGTGCCAGCAGCTTGGGTTCAGTTACCTACAATGAGCAGTTCTTC; cdr3_aa: CASSLGSVTYNEQFF; j_call: TRBJ2-1; v_call: TRBV5-4; clone_size: -; d_call: -
cdr3_nt: TGTGCCAGCAGCTTATATGTGGGCACCGGGGAGCTGTTTTTT; cdr3_aa: CASSLYVGTGELFF; j_call: TRBJ2-2; v_call: TRBV7-9; clone_size: -; d_call: -